This is a list of T cell receptor beta chains from one sample in a study of human T cells and chemical hapten exposure. TCRdb reprocessed the RACE reads with MiXCR, giving one entry per CDR3 protein. The sample lists about 70,000 distinct CDR3 sequences; 7.5% to 9.5% were seen once. Sample: whole blood, taken in connection with sensitization to the hapten diphenylcyclopropenone (DPC). Receptors were obtained from a woman aged 50 to 60 with alopecia areata. Some clones in this sample may be carry-over from other donors' samples. CDR3s include the opening cysteine and the closing phenylalanine or tryptophan. The D gene is left open where the match is weak. Size is stated for part of the rows, as once, few or many counts, or as a class when the clone is expanded.

clone_size,j_call,v_call,d_call,cdr3_aa,cdr3_nt
many,TRBJ1-1,TRBV12-3/TRBV12-4,-,CASSLKSGTEAFF,TGTGCCAGCAGTTTAAAATCGGGCACTGAAGCTTTCTTT
many,TRBJ2-5,TRBV20-1,-,CSASAGNSETQYF,TGCAGTGCTAGTGCGGGGAACAGTGAGACCCAGTACTTC
-,TRBJ1-5,TRBV12-3/TRBV12-4,-,CATVGDSNQPQHF,TGTGCCACCGTAGGAGATAGCAATCAGCCCCAGCATTTT
-,TRBJ2-6,TRBV6-2/TRBV6-3,-,CASSTSQGSSGANVLTF,TGTGCCAGCAGTACATCTCAGGGGAGCTCTGGGGCCAACGTCCTGACTTTC
-,TRBJ1-5,TRBV5-6,TRBD1,CASSSTGGGDNQPQHF,TGTGCCAGCAGCTCAACAGGGGGTGGCGACAATCAGCCCCAGCATTTT
few,TRBJ2-3,TRBV10-3,-,CAISDLDSTDTQYF,TGTGCCATCAGTGATCTCGACAGCACAGATACGCAGTATTTT
many,TRBJ2-3,TRBV11-3,-,CASSLGDRRADTQYF,TGTGCCAGCAGCTTAGGAGACAGGAGGGCAGATACGCAGTATTTT
-,TRBJ2-5,TRBV6-5,TRBD2,CASSYSGGGRRQQETQYF,TGTGCCAGCAGTTACTCGGGGGGGGGGAGGAGACAACAAGAGACCCAGTACTTC
-,TRBJ1-1,TRBV7-9,TRBD1,CASRPGQGVTEAFF,TGTGCCAGCAGACCCGGACAGGGTGTCACTGAAGCTTTCTTT
-,TRBJ1-6,TRBV27,-,CASSFGLIDSPLHF,TGTGCCAGCAGTTTTGGCTTAATAGATTCACCCCTCCACTTT
-,TRBJ2-5,TRBV6-1,TRBD2,CASSEMTGTREETQYF,TGTGCCAGCAGTGAGATGACCGGGACTAGGGAAGAGACCCAGTACTTC
few,TRBJ1-2,TRBV7-3,-,CASSLGRADGYTF,TGTGCCAGCAGCCTCGGCAGGGCCGATGGCTACACCTTC
-,TRBJ2-3,TRBV18,TRBD1,CASSRGQASIDTQYF,TGTGCCAGCTCACGCGGACAGGCCTCGATTGATACGCAGTATTTT
many,TRBJ1-1,TRBV29-1,-,CSVGVGLNTEAFF,TGCAGCGTTGGAGTGGGGTTGAACACTGAAGCTTTCTTT
-,TRBJ2-7,TRBV30,TRBD2,CAWSPGLAALGEQYF,TGTGCCTGGAGTCCGGGACTAGCGGCCCTTGGGGAGCAGTACTTC
few,TRBJ2-7,TRBV27,-,CASSLSGGTSSSYEQYF,TGTGCCAGCAGTTTATCAGGTGGGACCTCGAGCTCCTACGAGCAGTACTTC
-,TRBJ2-3,TRBV9,TRBD2,CASSPIAGETDTQYF,TGTGCCAGCAGCCCCATAGCGGGGGAGACAGATACGCAGTATTTT
many,TRBJ2-2,TRBV4-1,-,CASSQDNVGYRELFF,TGCGCCAGCAGCCAAGATAACGTCGGGTATAGGGAGCTGTTTTTT
few,TRBJ2-3,TRBV13,-,CASKNGRDTDTQYF,TGTGCCAGCAAGAATGGGCGGGACACAGATACGCAGTATTTT
few,TRBJ2-3,TRBV29-1,TRBD2,CSVDGTSGRAADTQYF,TGCAGCGTTGATGGGACTAGCGGGAGGGCCGCAGATACGCAGTATTTT